The present T cell receptor beta chain was sequenced within a study of cytomegalovirus exposure and HLA in healthy donors. This CDR3 region has 15 residues. Germline CDR1 SNHLY, CDR2 FYNNEI. V was clipped by 1 base and J by 7 bases, with 16 bases between them. PCR amplification relied on 60 Vbeta primers (plus 13 Jbeta primers). Only in-frame clones appear in the TCRdb table, and some are missing; sequencing was by immunoSEQ multiplex PCR. In the table there are 140,000 or so clones, nearly 85% of which are singletons. A note on this clone: Other DNA sequences in the sample encode the same CDR3.

V is TRBV2 and J is TRBJ1-2; TRBD1 might be the D (5 bases). This receptor was taken from a male donor in good health and CMV-seronegative. The material sequenced was PBMCs. The CDR3: CASSEGGRELSGYTF. The CDR3 DNA follows: TGTGCCAGCAGTGAAGGCGGCAGGGAATTGTCTGGCTACACCTTC.